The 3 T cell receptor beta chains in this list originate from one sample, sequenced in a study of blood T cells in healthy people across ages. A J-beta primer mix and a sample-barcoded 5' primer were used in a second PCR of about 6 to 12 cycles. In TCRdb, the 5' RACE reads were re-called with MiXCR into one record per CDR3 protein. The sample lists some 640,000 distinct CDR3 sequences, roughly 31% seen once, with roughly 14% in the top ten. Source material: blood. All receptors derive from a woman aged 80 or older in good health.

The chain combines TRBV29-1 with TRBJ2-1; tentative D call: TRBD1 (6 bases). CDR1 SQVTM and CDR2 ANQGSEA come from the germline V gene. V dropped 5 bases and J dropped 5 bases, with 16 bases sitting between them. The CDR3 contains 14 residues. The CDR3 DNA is TGCAGCGTTTCGGCCGGGACAACGGACAATGAGCAGTTCTTC. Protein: CSVSAGTTDNEQFF.

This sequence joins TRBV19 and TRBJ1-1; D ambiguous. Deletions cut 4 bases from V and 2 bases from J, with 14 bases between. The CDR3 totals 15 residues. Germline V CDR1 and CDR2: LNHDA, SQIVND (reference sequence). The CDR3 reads CASSSRAKANTEAFF. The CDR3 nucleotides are TGTGCCAGTAGTAGTCGTGCCAAAGCAAACACTGAAGCTTTCTTT.

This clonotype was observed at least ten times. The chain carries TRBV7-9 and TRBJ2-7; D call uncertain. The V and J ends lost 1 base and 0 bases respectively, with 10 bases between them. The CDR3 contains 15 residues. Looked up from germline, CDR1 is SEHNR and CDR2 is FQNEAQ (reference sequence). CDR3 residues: CASSLDISSSYEQYF. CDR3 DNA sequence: TGTGCCAGCAGCTTAGACATCTCCAGCTCCTACGAGCAGTACTTC.